This paragraph reports one TCR beta chain. This sample stems from a study of blood T cell repertoires in COVID-19. Participant age was about 18 to 100 years, and participants resided in approximately 25 US areas. Cohorts were determined from participant-reported clinical history. Individuals in the exposed group had encountered a COVID-19 case within 2 weeks preceding study entry. V lost 5 bases to trimming and J lost 3 bases; unmatched junction nucleotides: 16. From germline, CDR1 is LNHDA and CDR2 SQIVND (reference sequence). The CDR3 length is 19 residues. Study processing details: Nucleated cell counts were estimated from reference gene primer amplification. The table came from immunoSEQ multiplex PCR; TCRdb's copy has only in-frame clones and leaves some out. The V and J calls and the clone size are those of that table, but D and trimming were determined from the DNA. This table holds approximately 380,000 clones, roughly nine tenths found once.

The source is a woman aged 40 to 50 who had been exposed to COVID-19. The V call is TRBV19, the J call TRBJ2-6, with 7 bases fitting TRBD1. Sequencing input: PBMCs or T cells enriched from blood (not recorded which). As DNA, the CDR3 is TGTGCCAGTAGTCCCCAAGGTGGTAGGGGGCGATATGGGGCCAACGTCCTGACTTTC. Translation: CASSPQGGRGRYGANVLTF. Full variable domain (remainder filled in from reference TRBV19 and TRBJ2-6): DGGITQSPKYLFRKEGQNVTLSCEQNLNHDAMYWYRQDPGQGLRLIYYSQIVNDFQKGDIAEGYSVSREKKESFPLTVTSAQKNPTAFYLCASSPQGGRGRYGANVLTFGAGSRLTVL.